This record looks at one TCR beta chain sequence and its context. Germline loops: CDR1 MRHNA, CDR2 SNTAGT. The CDR3 has 16 residues. 5' RACE that incorporated UMI labels was used to prepare the TRB cDNA libraries. TCRdb reworked the 5' RACE reads into one entry per CDR3 protein, no DNA. In total, the table holds 84,000 or so distinct CDR3 sequences. The source of the sample is a study of CXCR3-negative and CXCR3-positive naive CD8 T cells. Sequenced: naive CXCR3- CD8+ T cells from blood. The subset here: CD45RO-CCR7+CD27+CD95- naive CD8+ T cells lacking CXCR3 (TNR3-). The receptor was isolated from a human donor in good health. Some clones in this sample may be carry-over from other donors' samples. V usage is TRBV6-4 and J usage is TRBJ2-1; TCRdb reports TRBD1, a call that lacks DNA to check it against. CDR3 amino acids: CASSDIERGVLGEQFF.